Listed here are 23 T cell receptor beta chains from one sample, sequenced in a study of CD8 T cells in ankylosing spondylitis (dated by TCRdb to about 2017). Libraries were made using 5' RACE. Instrument on record: Illumina HiSeq 2500. Using fastp trimming at Q25 and MiXCR clonotype assembly, TCRdb reanalyzed the public sequencing data and kept in-frame beta chains. A single entry per CDR3 protein holds the most common genes and DNA from its merged rows. Across this sample there are under 200,000 distinct CDR3 sequences, with 10% to 15% seen only once. The ten largest account for approximately 10% of the sample. Sequencing was carried out using blood, either unsorted or a sorted T cell fraction (not recorded which). The receptors stem from a female donor with ankylosing spondylitis or in good health (not recorded which).

This clonotype was observed at least ten times. The chain combines TRBV4-2 with TRBJ2-1; no definite D call. This CDR3 has 14 amino acids. Trimming left V 3 bases short and J 7 bases short, with 13 bases between. In germline, CDR1 is LGHNA, CDR2 YNFKEQ. The CDR3 bases are TGTGCCAGCAGCCACCTCGCTGGTCCGAATGAGCAGTTCTTC. Its protein is CASSHLAGPNEQFF.

The V gene is TRBV20-1, the J gene TRBJ2-1, with 8 bases fitting TRBD2. This CDR3 comprises 18 residues. Germline CDR1 reads DFQATT; CDR2 reads SNEGSKA (reference sequence). The CDR3, as DNA: TGCTGTGTTCTCCGGGAGGGCCACGAACGTCTTATTTACAATGAGCAGTTCTTC. Amino acids: CCVLREGHERLIYNEQFF.

This chain joins TRBV14 and TRBJ2-2; tentatively, D is TRBD1 (6 bases). This CDR3 is built from 15 residues. Trimming removed 4 bases at V and 4 bases at J, with 13 bases between. Germline lookup yields CDR1 SGHDN and CDR2 FVKESK. The CDR3 DNA sequence: TGTGCCAGCAGCCGAGACGGACAGTTCACCGGGGAGCTGTTTTTT. It encodes CASSRDGQFTGELFF. The whole variable domain, remainder taken from reference TRBV14 and TRBJ2-2, is EAGVTQFPSHSVIEKGQTVTLRCDPISGHDNLYWYRRVMGKEIKFLLHFVKESKQDESGMPNNRFLAERTGGTYSTLKVQPAELEDSGVYFCASSRDGQFTGELFFGEGSRLTVL.

As to this clonotype: A junction boundary mismatches the germline segment, possibly from a read error. J is TRBJ2-1 and V is TRBV5-6; 10 bases map to TRBD2. This CDR3 is built from 16 residues. The V gene's germline CDR1 is SGHDT and CDR2 YYEEEE. The CDR3 loop is CASSLGLAGAYNERFF. In nucleotides, the CDR3 is TGTGCCAGCAGCTTGGGACTAGCGGGTGCCTACAATGAGCGGTTCTTC.

This clonotype was recorded many times. The chain links TRBV5-5 to TRBJ2-7; maybe TRBD2 (6 bases). This CDR3 spans 13 amino acids. V lost 2 bases, J lost 11 bases, and 17 bases lay in between. Germline CDR1 reads SGHKS; CDR2 reads YYEKEE (reference sequence). CDR3 protein: CASSLPGLTYEYF. In DNA form, the CDR3 reads TGTGCCAGCAGCTTACCGGGACTCACTTACGAGTACTTC. The whole variable domain, remainder taken from reference TRBV5-5 and TRBJ2-7, is DAGVTQSPTHLIKTRGQQVTLRCSPISGHKSVSWYQQVLGQGPQFIFQYYEKEERGRGNFPDRFSARQFPNYSSELNVNALLLGDSALYLCASSLPGLTYEYFGPGTRLTVT.

This clonotype was detected a few times. The rearrangement uses TRBV5-1 and TRBJ2-7; 11 bases agree with TRBD1. Germline V CDR1 and CDR2: SGHRS, YFSETQ. The CDR3 loop spans 14 amino acids. Losses at the gene ends were 2 bases for V and 5 bases for J; bases not matched to a gene: 3. In nucleotides, the CDR3 is TGCGCCAGCAGCTTCGGACAGGGGGCAAACGAGCAGTACTTC. Its protein product is CASSFGQGANEQYF.

V usage is TRBV5-1 and J usage is TRBJ2-7; 7 bases line up with TRBD1. The V gene's germline CDR1 is SGHRS and CDR2 YFSETQ. V shed 4 bases, J shed 5 bases, and the junction held 9 bases outside the gene matches. CDR3 size: 14 residues. This chain's CDR3 is CASSRDSGSHEQYF. Written as DNA, the CDR3 is TGCGCCAGCAGCAGGGACAGCGGTTCACACGAGCAGTACTTC.

This clonotype was found a few times. The gene calls are TRBV12-3 or TRBV12-4 and TRBJ2-7, with D tentatively TRBD2 (6 bases). This CDR3 is 12 amino acids long. The germline V and J ends were trimmed by 3 bases and 5 bases, with 8 bases remaining between them. The CDR3 loop reads CASSLRRDEQYF. DNA of the CDR3: TGTGCCAGCAGTTTGAGGAGGGACGAGCAGTACTTC.

In its sample, this clonotype was seen a few times. The chain is built from TRBV4-3 and TRBJ2-2, with TRBD2 identical over 8 bases. The CDR3 spans 16 residues. The germline V gene has CDR1 LGHNA and CDR2 YSLEER. V lost 1 base to trimming and J lost 5 bases; unmatched junction nucleotides: 6. The chain's CDR3 is CASSQGASGRTGELFF. CDR3 bases: TGCGCCAGCAGCCAAGGAGCGAGCGGGAGAACCGGGGAGCTGTTTTTT.

In its sample, this clonotype was seen a few times. This sequence joins TRBV7-3 and TRBJ2-1; possibly TRBD2 for D (6 bases). Germline CDR1 and CDR2: SGHTA and FQGTGA. The CDR3 sequence is 14 residues long. V was cut by 1 base and J by 6 bases, with 10 bases left in between. The CDR3 protein is CASSLMAEGNEQFF. The CDR3 DNA is TGTGCCAGCAGCTTAATGGCGGAGGGCAATGAGCAGTTCTTC. Based on the CDR3 plus reference TRBV7-3 and TRBJ2-1, the full variable domain is GAGVSQTPSNKVTEKGKYVELRCDPISGHTALYWYRQSLGQGPEFLIYFQGTGAADDSGLPNDRFFAVRPEGSVSTLKIQRTERGDSAVYLCASSLMAEGNEQFFGPGTRLTVL.

The rearrangement links TRBV20-1 to TRBJ2-2; no firm D call. The CDR3 runs to 14 residues. Trimming removed 6 bases from V and 7 bases from J, with 18 bases in between. The germline V gene has CDR1 DFQATT and CDR2 SNEGSKA (reference sequence). CDR3 bases: TGCAGTGCAGCCGAACCAAGAGGAAACGGGGAGCTGTTTTTT. It yields the protein CSAAEPRGNGELFF.

This clonotype has at least ten counts. The rearrangement joins TRBV20-1 to TRBJ2-7, with D possibly TRBD2 on 5 matching bases. From germline, CDR1 is DFQATT and CDR2 SNEGSKA (reference sequence). V lost 0 bases, J lost 2 bases, and 11 bases lay in between. The CDR3 spans 14 residues. Here the CDR3 reads CSARDPLAAYEQYF. The DNA of the CDR3 is TGCAGTGCTAGAGATCCCCTAGCCGCCTACGAGCAGTACTTC.

The genes are TRBV5-1 and TRBJ2-3, with D perhaps TRBD2 (6 bases). V gave up 5 bases and J gave up 4 bases, with 11 bases separating them. CDR3 length equals 13 residues. Germline values: CDR1 SGHRS, CDR2 YFSETQ. CDR3 protein: CASSSGSSDTQYF. In DNA, the CDR3 is TGCGCCAGCAGTTCCGGGAGCTCAGATACGCAGTATTTT.

This clonotype was observed many times. The CDR3 DNA reads TGCAGCGCCCGACGACAGGGGGAGACCCAGTACTTC. Protein sequence: CSARRQGETQYF. V usage is TRBV29-1 and J usage is TRBJ2-5; 8 nucleotides match TRBD1. Losses at the gene ends were 7 bases for V and 5 bases for J; bases not matched to a gene: 6. The CDR3 is 12 residues long. The V gene's germline CDR1 is SQVTM and CDR2 ANQGSEA.

This sequence joins TRBV2 and TRBJ2-4; TRBD2 aligns across 10 bases. V shed 5 bases, J shed 0 bases, and the junction held 13 bases outside the gene matches. The CDR3 is 19 amino acids. Germline V CDR1 and CDR2: SNHLY, FYNNEI. DNA for the CDR3: TGTGCCAGCAGTTTAATCCCCCTTACTAGCGGGGTAGCCAAAAACATTCAGTACTTC. Translating it yields CASSLIPLTSGVAKNIQYF.

CDR3 DNA: TGTGCCAGCAGTCCCACAGGGGCGCCGCAAGAGACCCAGTACTTC. This sequence encodes CASSPTGAPQETQYF. The rearrangement links TRBV12-3 or TRBV12-4 to TRBJ2-5, with 7 bases that match TRBD1. The junction had 8 bases not matched to a gene; V was cut back by 5 bases and J by 2 bases. This CDR3 is built from 15 residues.

The chain employs TRBV19 and TRBJ1-5, with D perhaps TRBD1 (5 bases). This CDR3 comprises 16 residues. Trimming cost V 1 base and J 4 bases, with 14 bases left between them. The V gene's germline CDR1 is LNHDA and CDR2 SQIVND (reference sequence). CDR3 coding DNA: TGTGCCAGTAGTATAGCAGGAGGGACGAAAAATCAGCCCCAGCATTTT. This sequence encodes CASSIAGGTKNQPQHF.

The CDR3 DNA reads as TGCAGTGCTAGAGCAGGGTTCCCAGGGAATGAGCAGTTCTTC. This sequence encodes CSARAGFPGNEQFF. The genes are TRBV20-1 and TRBJ2-1, with TRBD1 as a possible D gene (5 bases). The CDR3 totals 14 residues. V lost 1 base to trimming and J lost 7 bases, with 14 bases between them. Germline values: CDR1 DFQATT, CDR2 SNEGSKA (reference sequence).

This clonotype was observed a handful of times. The chain recombines TRBV15 with TRBJ2-7, with unresolved D. The germline gives CDR1 LNHNV, CDR2 YYDKDF (reference sequence). V was pared by 0 bases and J by 0 bases, with 9 bases between. CDR3 length: 15 amino acids. The CDR3 reads CATSRDQRSSYEQYF. CDR3 sequence (DNA): TGTGCCACCAGCAGAGATCAACGGAGCTCCTACGAGCAGTACTTC.

The chain has TRBV7-9 and TRBJ2-1; tentatively, D is TRBD2 (6 bases). V was trimmed by 7 bases and J by 9 bases, leaving 13 bases between them. The CDR3 sequence is 12 residues long. The germline V gene encodes CDR1 SEHNR and CDR2 FQNEAQ (reference sequence). The CDR3 spells CASTRGIGEQFF. CDR3 sequence (DNA): TGTGCCAGCACTCGGGGGATCGGTGAGCAGTTCTTC.

Concerning this clonotype itself: A read error may be the cause here, since a much bigger clone is one base away. Without the conserved terminal phenylalanine or tryptophan, this CDR3 likely stems from a read error. The CDR3 region is CASSIQAGGNTDTQYL. CDR3 DNA: TGTGCCAGCAGCATCCAAGCGGGAGGGAACACAGATACGCAGTATCTT. The rearrangement uses TRBV9 and TRBJ2-3; 10 bases align to TRBD2. The V gene end was trimmed by 4 bases and the J gene end by 2 bases; junction bases not matched to a gene: 7. CDR1 SGDLS and CDR2 YYNGEE come from the germline V gene. The CDR3 contains 16 residues.

V usage is TRBV27 and J usage is TRBJ1-1; possible D gene TRBD1, 5 bases. Between the trimmed V and J ends, which lost 4 bases and 1 base, there was a span of 10 bases. The CDR3 is made up of 14 amino acids. Germline values: CDR1 MNHEY, CDR2 SMNVEV (reference sequence). CDR3 region: CASSSWGRNTEAFF. The CDR3, as DNA: TGTGCCAGCAGTTCTTGGGGCCGGAACACTGAAGCTTTCTTT.

The table lists this clonotype with a few counts. This chain joins TRBV6-5 and TRBJ1-2; D is undetermined. The CDR3 loop spans 14 amino acids. Trimming removed 4 bases at V and 0 bases at J, with 9 bases between. Looked up from germline, CDR1 is MNHEY and CDR2 is SVGAGI. Written as DNA, the CDR3 is TGTGCCAGCAGTTCCTTGAGAGCTAACTATGGCTACACCTTC. Residues: CASSSLRANYGYTF.